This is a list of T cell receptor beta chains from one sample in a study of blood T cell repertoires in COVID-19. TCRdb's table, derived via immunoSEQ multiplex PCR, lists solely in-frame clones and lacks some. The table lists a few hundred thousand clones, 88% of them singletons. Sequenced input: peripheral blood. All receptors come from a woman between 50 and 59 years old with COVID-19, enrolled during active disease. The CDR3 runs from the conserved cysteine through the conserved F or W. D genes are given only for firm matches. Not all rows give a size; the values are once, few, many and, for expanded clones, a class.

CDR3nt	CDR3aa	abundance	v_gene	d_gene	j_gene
TGCGCCAGCAGCCAAGATGGCGTAGCATCTTCAGCAAATTCACCCCTCCACTTT	CASSQDGVASSANSPLHF	-	TRBV4-1	-	TRBJ1-6
TGTGCCAGCAGCTGGCGGGAGAATTCACCCCTCCACTTT	CASSWRENSPLHF	-	TRBV5-8	-	TRBJ1-6
TGTGCCACCAGTGATTTGAGCTTAAGGGACAGGGGGGCAGATACGCAGTATTTT	CATSDLSLRDRGADTQYF	-	TRBV24-1	TRBD1	TRBJ2-3
TGTGCCAGCAGCTTCAGTCCAGGGGAGAATGAGCAGTTCTTC	CASSFSPGENEQFF	few	TRBV5-4	-	TRBJ2-1
TGTGCCTGGAGCCTTCTCGCGGGGGGTGAAAAACTGTTTTTT	CAWSLLAGGEKLFF	-	TRBV30	-	TRBJ1-4
TGTGCCAGCAGCGTGGGGGACAGGGGCACTGAAGCTTTCTTT	CASSVGDRGTEAFF	-	TRBV9	TRBD1	TRBJ1-1
TGTGCTAGTGGTTTGTCCTCCCCCCGAGGAGAAGCTTTCTTT	CASGLSSPRGEAFF	once	TRBV12-5	-	TRBJ1-1
TGTGCCTGGAGTTACGGGGGGGCGGGCAATCAGCCCCAGCATTTT	CAWSYGGAGNQPQHF	-	TRBV30	-	TRBJ1-5
TGTGCCAGCAGCCCTGGACAGTTAACGGATGAAGCTTTCTTT	CASSPGQLTDEAFF	-	TRBV5-4	-	TRBJ1-1
TGTGCCTGGAAGGGGACTAGAACCCCCGGGGAGCTGTTTTTT	CAWKGTRTPGELFF	-	TRBV30	TRBD2	TRBJ2-2
TGTGCCACCAGCAGAAATTCCGGGGGAGATACGCAGTATTTT	CATSRNSGGDTQYF	-	TRBV15	-	TRBJ2-3
TGTGCCAGCAGCCGTCCCGGGACAGGGTCGAACACTGAAGCTTTCTTT	CASSRPGTGSNTEAFF	-	TRBV7-9	TRBD1	TRBJ1-1
TGCGCCAGCAGCCTCGGACAGGGGCAGGAAAAACTGTTTTTT	CASSLGQGQEKLFF	many	TRBV5-1	TRBD1	TRBJ1-4
TGTGCCAGCAGAGATGGACAGAAGAACACTGAAGCTTTCTTT	CASRDGQKNTEAFF	few	TRBV6-5	-	TRBJ1-1
TGTGCCAGCAGCGCGGGACAGACTAGCGGGGGGTCCAATGAGCAGTTCTTC	CASSAGQTSGGSNEQFF	-	TRBV9	TRBD2	TRBJ2-1
TGTGCCAGCAGCGTAGATGGATGGAACAGGGGCTCTGGAAACACCATATATTTT	CASSVDGWNRGSGNTIYF	-	TRBV9	TRBD1	TRBJ1-3
TGTGCCTGGAGCGGACAGGGGGCGGGTCGCAATCAGCCCCAGCATTTT	CAWSGQGAGRNQPQHF	-	TRBV30	TRBD1	TRBJ1-5
TGTGCCAGCAGTGGGACAGGGAGTACCTACTCTGGAAACACCATATATTTT	CASSGTGSTYSGNTIYF	-	TRBV6-1	TRBD1	TRBJ1-3
TGTGCCAGCAGCAAAACCCAGACAGGGGTTGATTCACCCCTCCACTTT	CASSKTQTGVDSPLHF	few	TRBV21-1	-	TRBJ1-6